This T cell receptor beta chain came from a study of cytomegalovirus exposure and HLA in healthy donors. Across the whole study: In an early release, HLA-typed donors contributed some 88 million unique TCR sequences. Falling in the Caucasian-associated ancestry cluster were less than 85% of 398 genotyped donors.

With 60 Vbeta and 13 Jbeta primers, the PCR was carried out. Produced via immunoSEQ multiplex PCR; TCRdb's table is partial and in-frame only. The sample yields 200,000 to 250,000 clones, about 80% seen once. Concerning this clone itself: The antigen is unknown.

Trimming cost V 0 bases and J 12 bases, with 21 bases left between them. The CDR3 is made up of 15 amino acids. Per the germline V gene, CDR1 is LGHNA and CDR2 is YSLEER. General study points: A list of approximately 160 TCR beta chains associated with cytomegalovirus was given.

This TCR came from a woman aged 40 to 55 in good health and CMV-seronegative. This chain connects TRBV4-3 to TRBJ2-7; a weak D match, TRBD1 (7 bases). The sequencing input was PBMCs. CDR3: CASSQERGQEGSTYF. The CDR3 DNA follows: TGCGCCAGCAGCCAAGAACGCGGACAGGAGGGATCGACGTACTTC.